Sequencing of this T cell receptor (beta chain) was carried out in a study of blood T cells in healthy people across ages. Regarding this clonotype: The antigen remains undetermined.

The CDR3 extends over 14 amino acids. Findings of the study overall: Both naive CD4+ cell counts and diversity were greater in long-lived donors than in aged donors.

With a J-beta primer mix and a sample-barcoded 5' primer, a second PCR ran about 7 to 11 cycles. Each cDNA molecule carried a tag from a template-switch adaptor that contained 12 random nucleotides. TCRdb recomputed calls from the 5' RACE reads with MiXCR, one row per CDR3 protein. This table holds approximately 580,000 distinct CDR3 sequences, around 24% found once. These data also formed part of another study, on T cells of mothers and their children. That work adds: The M1S primer of the second PCR added sample barcodes and 2-4 random nucleotides.

This sequence originates from a boy between 5 and 17 years old in good health. The rearrangement joins TRBV12-3 or TRBV12-4 to TRBJ2-5; D ambiguous. Matching the DNA end better, TRBJ2-7 makes the J call doubtful. The specimen was blood. The CDR3 region is CASRTGPHSYEQYF. As DNA, the CDR3 is TGTGCCAGCAGAACCGGGCCGCACTCCTACGAGCAGTACTTC.